This entry concerns a single TCR beta chain. This record belongs to a study of blood T cell repertoires in COVID-19. Libraries were prepared by immunoSEQ multiplex PCR; TCRdb keeps only in-frame clonotypes and omits some of them. The sample carries around 190,000 clones, around 85% recorded once. Material for sequencing was peripheral blood. The sequence came from a man aged 45-60 years with active or convalescent COVID-19.

In DNA, the CDR3 is TGTGCCAGCAGCTTAGTAGGGGCCGGGGGGGCCTCAGTGGTGACCCAGTACTTC. This gives the protein CASSLVGAGGASVVTQYF. The chain carries TRBV7-2 and TRBJ2-5, with 8 positions matching TRBD2. CDR1 SGHTA and CDR2 FQGNSA come from the germline V gene. The J segment lost 7 bases and the V segment lost 1 base, leaving 17 bases of the junction unmatched. The CDR3 spans 18 residues. Complete variable domain (other parts from reference TRBV7-2 and TRBJ2-5): GAGVSQSPSNKVTEKGKDVELRCDPISGHTALYWYRQSLGQGLEFLIYFQGNSAPDKSGLPSDRFSAERTGGSVSTLTIQRTQQEDSAVYLCASSLVGAGGASVVTQYFGPGTRLLVL.